This T cell receptor beta chain was sequenced during a study of blood T cells in healthy people across ages. Together with a sample-barcoded 5' primer, a J-beta primer mix was included in a second PCR lasting about 7 to 11 cycles. TCRdb reprocessed the 5' RACE reads with MiXCR, giving one entry per CDR3 protein. The sample contains about 1.4 million distinct CDR3 sequences, 59% of which appear only once. Healthy individuals of Caucasian origin from Russia, aged about 6 to 90, served as donors. Findings and limits, study-wide: Older age coincided with a roughly linear decline in TCR beta diversity per million T cells. The percentage of naive T cells correlated strongly with TCR beta diversity. Long-lived donors exceeded aged donors in naive CD4+ cells and diversity.

Per the germline V gene, CDR1 is MDHEN and CDR2 is SYDVKM. This CDR3 has 11 amino acids. Trimming took 4 bases from V and 8 from J, leaving 8 bases between them. Concerning this clonotype itself: Its antigen is unidentified.

Sequencing was done on a sample of blood. The TCR comes from a man between 18 and 35 years old in good health. The chain is built from TRBV28 and TRBJ2-5; unclear D gene. This CDR3 reads CASSSSFTQYF. CDR3 sequence (DNA): TGTGCCAGCAGTTCAAGCTTTACCCAGTACTTC. The full variable domain, with the rest looked up from reference TRBV28 and TRBJ2-5, is DVKVTQSSRYLVKRTGEKVFLECVQDMDHENMFWYRQDPGLGLRLIYFSYDVKMKEKGDIPEGYSVSREKKERFSLILESASTNQTSMYLCASSSSFTQYFGPGTRLLVL.